The following is a T cell receptor (beta chain) sequence with its context. Its antigen remains undetermined. The input lacks base qualities; no much larger clone sits a single base away. The trial excluded patients who had a history of autoimmune disease or who were on systemic immunosuppression. Peripheral blood for TCR sequencing was collected from all dose cohorts at baseline, on cycle 4 day 1, and on cycle 7 day 1. Samples were obtained from an open-label, multicenter, first-in-human phase I dose-escalation trial of ivuxolimab. Adults with locally advanced or metastatic head and neck squamous cell, hepatocellular, melanoma or renal cell carcinoma were enrolled in the trial. CD4+ and CD8+ T cells were sorted separately from peripheral blood before TCR sequencing. To sequence the TCRbeta CDR3 region, genomic DNA was isolated from the sorted cells. TCRbeta CDR3 regions were sequenced using the immunoSEQ Assay. TCRdb retrieved this table from immuneACCESS and kept in-frame rearrangements only. Not all clones are present; in checked studies, unresolved V genes account for under half, and no reason is known for the remainder. A total of about 38,000 clones appear in this sample, around four fifths of them only once. In total, the top ten clones hold roughly 39% of the sample.

This sample stems from a study of OX40 agonist ivuxolimab in advanced cancers. Describing the broader study: Ivuxolimab was a fully human IgG2 agonistic monoclonal antibody targeting the costimulatory receptor OX40 (CD134). Prior anti-PD-1, anti-PD-L1 or anti-CTLA-4 therapy was permitted, and 30% to 50% of dose-escalation patients had received checkpoint inhibitors. The point of sequencing TCRbeta in the periphery was to test whether ivuxolimab changed TCR sequence diversity and drove clonal T-cell expansion. The dose-escalation cohort was roughly 80% male with a mean age of about 60 years, ranging from roughly 20 to 80. Intravenous ivuxolimab was administered to patients every 2 weeks at six dose levels: 0.01, 0.1, 0.3, 1.5, 3 and 10 mg/kg. Of the approximately 50 dose-escalation patients, hepatocellular carcinoma was present in about 20, melanoma in approximately 15, renal cell carcinoma in 9 and head and neck cancer in 9. Partial responses were achieved by three dose-escalation patients, of whom one had hepatocellular carcinoma and two had cutaneous melanoma. The paper describes the monotherapy dose-escalation part (N = 52 patients) of the phase I trial of ivuxolimab. General conclusions and limits of the study: Low levels of normalized T-cell clonal expansion were also shown by some nonresponding patients. The antigen specificity of the clonally expanded peripheral T cells was not determined. At doses of 0.1 to 3.0 mg/kg, clonal expansion of both CD4+ and CD8+ T cells in blood was seen between baseline and week 6. On average, CD8+ T cells showed more expanded clones than CD4+ T cells after ivuxolimab. Partial responders in the 0.1-3.0 mg/kg groups had among the lowest normalized peripheral clonal expansion, especially among CD8+ T cells.

The CDR3 numbers 15 residues from cysteine through phenylalanine. This entry keeps only the CDR3 DNA: 45 bases, framed from base 1. CDR1 is given as SGHDT and CDR2 as YYEEEE, both from the germline V gene. V trim: 1 base; J trim: 1 base; unmatched bases: 4. The sequence joins TRBV5-6 to TRBJ1-1; TRBD1 fits 7 bases in the junction. Specimen: CD4+ or CD8+ T cells sorted from blood, collected in a trial of the OX40 agonist ivuxolimab. The TCR sequence derives from an adult with an advanced solid tumor such as melanoma, head and neck, liver or kidney cancer. The CDR3 corresponds to CASSLLGGTNTEAFF. The DNA reads TGTGCCAGCAGCTTGTTAGGGGGCACGAACACTGAAGCTTTCTTT.